The present TCR beta chain was sequenced within a study of cytomegalovirus exposure and HLA in healthy donors. V was cut by 6 bases and J by 2 bases, with 16 bases left in between. Looked up from germline, CDR1 is MDHEN and CDR2 is SYDVKM. This CDR3 is 15 amino acids long. This clone was counted once. Primers for the PCR totalled 60 Vbeta and 13 Jbeta. The assay was immunoSEQ multiplex PCR, and TCRdb's table has in-frame clones only and misses some. The data hold 210,000 or so clones, with about nine tenths observed a single time. The sequence derives from a man under 40 in good health and CMV-seronegative. Sample: PBMCs. This chain joins TRBV28 and TRBJ1-2, with D unclear. CDR3 coding DNA: TGTGCCAGCAGACTTTCCAGACTATTCAACTATGGCTACACCTTC. Translated: CASRLSRLFNYGYTF.